These 15 T cell receptor beta chains were sequenced from one sample in a study of T cells in tumors after PD-1 blockade (dated by TCRdb to about 2019). This sample's time point label indicates: before anti-PD-1 therapy. Receptors were amplified or captured by the immunoSEQ multiplex PCR assay. TCRdb's version of the immuneACCESS table is confined to in-frame rearrangements and falls short of the full clone set. An unresolved V gene accounts for under half of the shortfall where checked; the remainder is of unknown origin. The sample yields around 1,500 clones; 65% to 70% were counted once. The ten biggest clones cover roughly two fifths of the sample. Specimen: tumor tissue, collected before anti-PD-1 treatment. The receptors shown here come from a human donor with cutaneous squamous cell carcinoma.

V gene TRBV19 combines with J gene TRBJ1-2; no clear D gene. There are 13 residues in the CDR3. Germline V lookup: CDR1 LNHDA, CDR2 SQIVND (reference sequence). With 7 bases removed from V and 7 bases from J, the gap between germline ends came to 16 bases. In DNA form, the CDR3 reads TGTGCCAGTACAACGAGCCCAATGCGTGGCTACACCTTC. Translation gives CASTTSPMRGYTF. The whole variable domain, filled in from reference TRBV19 and TRBJ1-2, reads DGGITQSPKYLFRKEGQNVTLSCEQNLNHDAMYWYRQDPGQGLRLIYYSQIVNDFQKGDIAEGYSVSREKKESFPLTVTSAQKNPTAFYLCASTTSPMRGYTFGSGTRLTVV.

The chain is built from TRBV5-4 and TRBJ1-3; D gene uncertain. Germline V lookup: CDR1 SGHNT, CDR2 YYREEE (reference sequence). The CDR3 totals 16 residues. Deletions cut 0 bases from V and 1 base from J, with 11 bases between. The CDR3 bases are TGTGCCAGCAGCTTGGCGGGCAGAGGATCTGGAAACACCATATATTTT. It yields the protein CASSLAGRGSGNTIYF.

In this sample, this clone turned up once. V is TRBV3-1 (or the pseudogene TRBV3-2) and J is TRBJ1-1; a weak D match, TRBD1 (6 bases). CDR1 LGHDT and CDR2 YNNKEL come from the germline V gene (reference sequence). Trimming stripped 4 bases from V and 6 bases from J, with 9 bases between. The CDR3 is 12 residues long. The CDR3 here is CASSLQGSEAFF. CDR3 in DNA: TGTGCCAGCAGCCTCCAGGGGTCTGAAGCTTTCTTT.

The chain is built from TRBV19 and TRBJ1-5, with unresolved D. Germline V gene lookup returns CDR1 LNHDA and CDR2 SQIVND (reference sequence). Trimming pared 4 bases from V and 3 bases from J, leaving 7 bases between. The CDR3 consists of 13 residues. The CDR3 loop is CASSRDYNQPQHF. The CDR3 DNA reads TGTGCCAGTAGTAGGGATTACAATCAGCCCCAGCATTTT.

The chain uses TRBV13 and TRBJ2-3; 8 bases match TRBD1. Germline V gene sequence: CDR1 PRHDT, CDR2 FYEKMQ (reference sequence). The CDR3 contains 14 residues. Trimming cost V 5 bases and J 4 bases; bases outside gene matches: 5. CDR3 amino acids: CASSHDRGSDTQYF. In DNA, the CDR3 is TGTGCCAGCAGCCATGACAGGGGATCAGATACGCAGTATTTT. The whole variable domain, remainder taken from reference TRBV13 and TRBJ2-3, is AAGVIQSPRHLIKEKRETATLKCYPIPRHDTVYWYQQGPGQDPQFLISFYEKMQSDKGSIPDRFSAQQFSDYHSELNMSSLELGDSALYFCASSHDRGSDTQYFGPGTRLTVL.

This clone has a handful of counts. J is TRBJ2-3 and V is TRBV7-9; D call uncertain. V was trimmed by 1 base and J by 4 bases, leaving 3 bases between them. The CDR3 is made up of 12 amino acids. The germline V gene encodes CDR1 SEHNR and CDR2 FQNEAQ (reference sequence). CDR3 sequence (DNA): TGTGCCAGCAGCTTAGTAGCAGATACGCAGTATTTT. This translates into CASSLVADTQYF. Full variable domain (outside the CDR3, taken from reference TRBV7-9 and TRBJ2-3): DTGVSQNPRHKITKRGQNVTFRCDPISEHNRLYWYRQTLGQGPEFLTYFQNEAQLEKSRLLSDRFSAERPKGSFSTLEIQRTEQGDSAMYLCASSLVADTQYFGPGTRLTVL.

This clone was picked up a small number of times. The J gene is TRBJ1-5, the V gene TRBV6-6; 10 nucleotides agree with TRBD1. In germline, CDR1 is MNHNY, CDR2 SVGAGI (reference sequence). The CDR3 runs to 13 residues. CDR3 in DNA: TGTACGACGGGGACAGGGGTTTTTCAGCCCCAGCATTTT. Translated: CTTGTGVFQPQHF.

The chain joins TRBV6-1 to TRBJ1-5; D gene uncertain. The CDR3 extends over 15 amino acids. Trimming shortened V by 2 bases and J by 5 bases, and 13 bases separated the two germline ends. Germline lookup yields CDR1 MNHNS and CDR2 SASEGT. CDR3 bases: TGTGCCAGCAGTGAATCCTCCTCGCTAGATCAGCCCCAGCATTTT. Translating it yields CASSESSSLDQPQHF.

This clone was picked up a small number of times. This chain connects TRBV7-2 to TRBJ2-5, with a possible D match to TRBD2 (5 bases). The CDR3 is made up of 14 amino acids. CDR1 and CDR2 from the germline V gene are SGHTA and FQGNSA. The V end was cut by 5 bases, the J end by 5 bases, with 15 bases between. The CDR3, as DNA: TGTGCCAGCAGCATCAAACGGGGTGGGGAGACCCAGTACTTC. The encoded protein is CASSIKRGGETQYF.

The rearrangement joins TRBV5-1 to TRBJ2-3; maybe TRBD1 (5 bases). Trimming left V 2 bases short and J 1 base short, with 8 bases between. Germline lookup yields CDR1 SGHRS and CDR2 YFSETQ. The CDR3 spans 14 residues. The CDR3: CASSFLQGTDTQYF. The DNA of the CDR3 is TGCGCCAGCAGCTTCTTACAGGGCACAGATACGCAGTATTTT.

The chain recombines TRBV28 with TRBJ2-1; 8 nucleotides agree with TRBD2. Per the germline V gene, CDR1 is MDHEN and CDR2 is SYDVKM. The length of the CDR3 is 13 residues. The V segment lost 4 bases and the J segment 6 bases; nucleotides outside the gene matches: 2. The chain's CDR3 is CASSWGTSNEQFF. The CDR3 nucleotides are TGTGCCAGCAGTTGGGGGACTAGCAATGAGCAGTTCTTC.

The rearrangement uses TRBV9 and TRBJ2-2, with D possibly matching TRBD1 (5 bases). In germline, CDR1 is SGDLS, CDR2 YYNGEE. Deletions cut 3 bases from V and 0 bases from J, with 12 bases between. The CDR3 length is 16 residues. The CDR3 sequence: CASSARTSTNTGELFF. The CDR3 DNA reads TGTGCCAGCAGCGCCCGGACATCAACGAACACCGGGGAGCTGTTTTTT.

The chain has TRBV18 and TRBJ2-1, with 9 bases identical to TRBD2. J was trimmed by 5 bases and V by 2 bases; bases with no gene match: 7. This CDR3 is 16 amino acids long. The V gene's germline CDR1 is KGHSH and CDR2 LQKENI. CDR3 in DNA: TGTGCCAGCTCACCATTCAGCGGGGGGTCAAACAATGAGCAGTTCTTC. Encoded protein: CASSPFSGGSNNEQFF.

This chain links TRBV20-1 with TRBJ2-5; no clear D. The CDR3 runs to 18 residues. V lost 3 bases and J 3 bases, leaving 26 bases between the germline ends. Per the germline V gene, CDR1 is DFQATT and CDR2 is SNEGSKA (reference sequence). The CDR3 DNA sequence: TGCAGTGCTAGTATGGTGGCCTACCAATTTGGAATGAAAGAGACCCAGTACTTC. The encoded protein is CSASMVAYQFGMKETQYF.

J is TRBJ1-5 and V is TRBV24-1, with TRBD1 identical over 8 bases. Germline loops: CDR1 KGHDR, CDR2 SFDVKD. Losses at the gene ends were 2 bases for V and 11 bases for J; bases not matched to a gene: 7. The CDR3 length is 14 residues. CDR3 in DNA: TGTGCCACCAGTGATTCGGGACAGGCTGGAGCCCAGCATTTT. It yields the protein CATSDSGQAGAQHF.